This T cell receptor (beta chain) is drawn from a study of cytomegalovirus exposure and HLA in healthy donors. Study-wide results and limits: The study recorded more than 150 TCR beta chains that were cytomegalovirus-associated. CMV antigen specificity of a few CMV-associated chains was confirmed in vitro. While the bulk of TCR sequences proved rare, some public TCRs turned up in many donors.

CDR3 length equals 14 residues. V shed 4 bases and J shed 2 bases, with 10 bases lying between them. Per the germline V gene, CDR1 is SGDLS and CDR2 is YYNGEE. Among the approximately 130 subjects of the validation cohort, separate from the 666-subject first cohort, were the donors. The repertoire was sequenced with immunoSEQ multiplex PCR; TCRdb's copy has only in-frame clones and lacks some. The profile shows some 240,000 clones, roughly 84% of them singletons. On this clone: Its specificity is unknown.

The sequenced sample was PBMCs. This sequence was found in a woman aged 18-29 years in good health and CMV-seropositive. The chain couples TRBV9 to TRBJ1-5; D gene unclear. Here the CDR3 reads CASSTSGGNQPQHF. The CDR3, as DNA: TGTGCCAGCAGCACCTCCGGGGGCAATCAGCCCCAGCATTTT.